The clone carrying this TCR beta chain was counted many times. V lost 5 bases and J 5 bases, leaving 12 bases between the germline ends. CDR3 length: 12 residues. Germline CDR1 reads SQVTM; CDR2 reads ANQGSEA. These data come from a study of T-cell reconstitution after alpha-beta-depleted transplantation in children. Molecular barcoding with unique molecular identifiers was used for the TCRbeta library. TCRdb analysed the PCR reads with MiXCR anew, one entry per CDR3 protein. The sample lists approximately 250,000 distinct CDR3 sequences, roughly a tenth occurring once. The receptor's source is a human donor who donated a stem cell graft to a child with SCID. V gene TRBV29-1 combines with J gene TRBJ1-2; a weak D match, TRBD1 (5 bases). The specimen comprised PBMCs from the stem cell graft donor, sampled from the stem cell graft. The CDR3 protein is CSVLQGSYGYTF. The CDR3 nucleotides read TGCAGCGTTTTGCAGGGATCTTATGGCTACACCTTC.